This T cell receptor beta chain was identified during a study of T-cell memory formation after mild COVID-19. In this sample, this clonotype turned up many times. What it binds is not known. The CDR3 spans 15 residues. Germline values: CDR1 MNHEY, CDR2 SVGAGI. V lost 0 bases, J lost 2 bases, and 10 bases lay in between. With constant-segment primers, 5'RACE yielded cDNA libraries of TCR alpha and TCR beta that carried sample barcodes and UMIs. TCRdb reprocessed the 5' RACE reads with MiXCR, giving one entry per CDR3 protein. This table holds approximately 250,000 distinct CDR3 sequences, over 15% found once. Whole-study findings and limits: Mainly CM and EM harbored the contracting CD4+ clones; mainly EMRA harbored the CD8+ ones.

The receptor comes from a man aged 18 to 29 who had mild COVID-19 (a few samples of this study predate the infection). Cell type and time point are not known. What was sequenced was PBMCs or a T cell subset sorted from them (not recorded which). The chain recombines TRBV6-5 with TRBJ1-1, with D possibly TRBD1 on 6 matching bases. The CDR3 reads CASSYSGAQNTEAFF. For the CDR3, the DNA is TGTGCCAGCAGTTACTCGGGGGCGCAAAACACTGAAGCTTTCTTT.